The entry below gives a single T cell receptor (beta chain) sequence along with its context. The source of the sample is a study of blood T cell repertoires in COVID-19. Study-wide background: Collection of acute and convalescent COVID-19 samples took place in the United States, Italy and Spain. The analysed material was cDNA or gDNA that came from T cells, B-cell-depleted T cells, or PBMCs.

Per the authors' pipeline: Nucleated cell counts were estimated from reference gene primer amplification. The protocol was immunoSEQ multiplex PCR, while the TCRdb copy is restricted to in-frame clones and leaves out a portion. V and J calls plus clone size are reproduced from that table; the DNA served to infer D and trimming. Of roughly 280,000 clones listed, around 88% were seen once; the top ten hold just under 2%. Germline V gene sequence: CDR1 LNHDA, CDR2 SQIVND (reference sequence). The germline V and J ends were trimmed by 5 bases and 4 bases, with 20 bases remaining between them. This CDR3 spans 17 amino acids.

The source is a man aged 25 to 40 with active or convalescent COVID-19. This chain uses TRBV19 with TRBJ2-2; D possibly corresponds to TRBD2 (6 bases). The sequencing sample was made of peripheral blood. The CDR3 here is CASSLQLRWGVTGELFF. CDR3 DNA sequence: TGTGCCAGTAGTCTCCAGCTCAGGTGGGGGGTCACCGGGGAGCTGTTTTTT.